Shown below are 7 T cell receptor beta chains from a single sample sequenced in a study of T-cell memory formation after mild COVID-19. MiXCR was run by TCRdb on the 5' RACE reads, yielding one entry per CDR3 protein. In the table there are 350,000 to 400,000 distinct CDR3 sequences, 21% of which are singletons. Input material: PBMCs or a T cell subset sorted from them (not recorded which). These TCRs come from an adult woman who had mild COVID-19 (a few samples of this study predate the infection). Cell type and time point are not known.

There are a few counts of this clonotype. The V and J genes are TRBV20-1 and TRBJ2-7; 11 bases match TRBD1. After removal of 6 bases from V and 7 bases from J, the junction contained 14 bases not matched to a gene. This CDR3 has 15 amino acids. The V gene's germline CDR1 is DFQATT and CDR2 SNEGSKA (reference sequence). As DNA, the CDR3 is TGCAGTGCAAAGTCGGACAGGGGGCAATTGGGGGAGCAGTACTTC. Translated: CSAKSDRGQLGEQYF.

CDR3 DNA: TGCGCCAGCAGCTCCCCCACTAGCGGGAGTGCCTCCTACAATGAGCAGTTCTTC. Translating it yields CASSSPTSGSASYNEQFF. This chain joins TRBV5-1 and TRBJ2-1, with 11 bases lining up with TRBD2. CDR3 length equals 18 residues. V was pared by 3 bases and J by 0 bases, with 8 bases of the junction left unmatched. The germline CDR1 and CDR2 sequences are SGHRS and YFSETQ.

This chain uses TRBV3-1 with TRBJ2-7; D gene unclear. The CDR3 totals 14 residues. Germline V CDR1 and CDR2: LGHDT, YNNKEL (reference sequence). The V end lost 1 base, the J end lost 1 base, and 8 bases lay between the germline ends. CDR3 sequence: CASSQAVASYEQYF. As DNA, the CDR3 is TGTGCCAGCAGCCAAGCGGTCGCGTCCTACGAGCAGTACTTC.

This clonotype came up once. CDR3 nucleotide sequence: TGTGCCAGCAGCTTAGGGGGACTTGTCCAAGAGACCCAGTACTTC. It is translated as CASSLGGLVQETQYF. The chain couples TRBV11-2 to TRBJ2-5, with D possibly TRBD2 on 6 matching bases. There are 15 residues in the CDR3. Germline-derived CDR1 and CDR2 are SGHAT and FQNNGV. V lost 1 base and J 1 base, leaving 10 bases between the germline ends.

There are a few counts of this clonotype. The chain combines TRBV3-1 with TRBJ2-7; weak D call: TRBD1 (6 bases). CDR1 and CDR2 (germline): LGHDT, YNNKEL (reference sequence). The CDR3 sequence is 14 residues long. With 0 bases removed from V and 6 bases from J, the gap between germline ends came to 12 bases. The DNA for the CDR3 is TGTGCCAGCAGCCAAGAGGTGGGGGCAGCCGAGCAGTACTTC. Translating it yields CASSQEVGAAEQYF.

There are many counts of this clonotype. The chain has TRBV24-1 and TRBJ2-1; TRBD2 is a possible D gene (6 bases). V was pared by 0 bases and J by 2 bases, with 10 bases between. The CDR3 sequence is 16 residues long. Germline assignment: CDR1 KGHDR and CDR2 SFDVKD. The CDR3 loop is CATSDLKGGTYNEQFF. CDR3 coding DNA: TGTGCCACCAGTGATTTGAAGGGAGGCACCTACAATGAGCAGTTCTTC.

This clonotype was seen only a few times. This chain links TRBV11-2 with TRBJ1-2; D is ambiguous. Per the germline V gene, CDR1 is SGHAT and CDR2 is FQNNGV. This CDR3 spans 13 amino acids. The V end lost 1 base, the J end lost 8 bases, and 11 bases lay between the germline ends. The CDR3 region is CASSLGSRSGYTF. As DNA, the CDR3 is TGTGCCAGCAGCTTAGGCAGTCGGAGCGGCTACACCTTC.